This T cell receptor (beta chain) originates from a study of blood T cell repertoires in COVID-19. Trimming at V came to 6 bases and at J to 0 bases, leaving 11 bases not matched to a gene. This CDR3 region has 17 residues. Germline CDR1 MDHEN, CDR2 SYDVKM. Sequencing used immunoSEQ multiplex PCR; TCRdb keeps in-frame clones, though not all of them. In the table there are about 130,000 clones, approximately 81% of which are singletons. The sequencing sample was made of peripheral blood. This chain connects TRBV28 to TRBJ1-5, with TRBD1 identical over 7 bases. The receptor's source is an elderly man with COVID-19, enrolled during active disease. CDR3 amino acids: CASSSLNKGASNQPQHF. As DNA, the CDR3 is TGTGCCAGCAGCAGTTTGAATAAGGGGGCTAGCAATCAGCCCCAGCATTTT.